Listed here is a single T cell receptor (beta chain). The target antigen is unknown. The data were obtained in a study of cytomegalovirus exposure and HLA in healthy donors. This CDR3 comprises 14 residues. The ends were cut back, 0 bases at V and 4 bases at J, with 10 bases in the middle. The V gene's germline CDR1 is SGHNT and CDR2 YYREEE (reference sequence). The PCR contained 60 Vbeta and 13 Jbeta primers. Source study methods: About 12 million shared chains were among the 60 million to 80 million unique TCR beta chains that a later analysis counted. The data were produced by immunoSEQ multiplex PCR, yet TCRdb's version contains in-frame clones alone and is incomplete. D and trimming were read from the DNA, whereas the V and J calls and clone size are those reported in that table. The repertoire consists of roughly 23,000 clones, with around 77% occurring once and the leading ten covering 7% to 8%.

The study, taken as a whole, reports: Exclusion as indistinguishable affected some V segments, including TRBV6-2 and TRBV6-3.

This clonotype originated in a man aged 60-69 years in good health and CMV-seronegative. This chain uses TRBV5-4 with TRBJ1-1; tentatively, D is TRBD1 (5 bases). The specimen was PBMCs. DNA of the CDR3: TGTGCCAGCAGCTTGGTAGGGGAGGGCACTGAAGCTTTCTTT. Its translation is CASSLVGEGTEAFF.